This TCR beta chain was sequenced during a study of blood T cell repertoires in COVID-19. Across the whole study: Researchers got acute and convalescent COVID-19 samples from the United States, Italy and Spain. Nucleic acid was either cDNA or gDNA, and it came from T cells, B-cell-depleted T cells, or PBMCs.

Per the original methods: Scientists estimated how many nucleated cells there were by amplifying reference gene primers. The table came from immunoSEQ multiplex PCR; TCRdb's copy has only in-frame clones and leaves some out. D and trimming come from the DNA, and the V and J calls and clone size come from that table. The table has tens of thousands of clones, approximately 86% seen once. The germline CDR1 and CDR2 sequences are SGDLS and YYNGEE. V gave up 0 bases and J gave up 3 bases; unmatched junction bases: 2. This CDR3 contains 14 residues. The specimen was peripheral blood. The chain has TRBV9 and TRBJ1-1, with 7 nucleotides matching TRBD1. The clonotype originates from a man between 65 and 85 years old with acute or convalescent COVID-19. CDR3 sequence (DNA): TGTGCCAGCAGCGTAGGGGACAGCTACACTGAAGCTTTCTTT. This sequence encodes CASSVGDSYTEAFF. Complete variable domain (other parts from reference TRBV9 and TRBJ1-1): DSGVTQTPKHLITATGQRVTLRCSPRSGDLSVYWYQQSLDQGLQFLIQYYNGEERAKGNILERFSAQQFPDLHSELNLSSLELGDSALYFCASSVGDSYTEAFFGQGTRLTVV.